This T cell receptor (beta chain) was identified during a study of blood T cell repertoires in COVID-19 (dated by TCRdb to the early 2020s). General notes on the study: Samples covering the acute and convalescent phases of COVID-19 were provided by collaborators in the United States, Italy and Spain. The prospective study material was composed of cDNA or gDNA derived from T cells, B-cell-depleted T cells, or PBMCs. The dataset comprised deeply sampled blood TCRbeta repertoires from subjects exposed to, actively infected with, or recovered from COVID-19. The repertoires were released in a freely available public database meant as a resource for research on the immune response to SARS-CoV-2. Samples came from the ongoing ImmuneRACE study (first 160 participants) plus 1,254 subjects from 6 global collaborators. The sample metadata nearly always contained a de-identified subject ID, COVID-19 status, age in years and sex. Where HLA class I and class II types were available, the types were taken from metadata supplied by the sample provider, not from assay-based typing.

TCRbeta CDR3 regions were amplified from genomic DNA by means of the immunoSEQ Assay, a bias-controlled multiplex PCR. As for how the authors treated the data: Within the assay, amplification of reference gene primers was used to estimate how many nucleated cells each sample contained. To quantify the absolute abundance of each unique TCRbeta CDR3 rearrangement, sequence reads were collapsed and filtered. For each sample, productive Simpson clonality was calculated by taking the square root of Simpson's diversity index across productive rearrangements. TCRdb's version of the immuneACCESS table is confined to in-frame rearrangements and falls short of the full clone set. An unresolved V gene accounts for under half of the shortfall where checked; the remainder is of unknown origin. The V and J calls and the clone size are those of that table, but D and trimming were determined from the DNA. This sample lists 130,000 to 150,000 clones; roughly 84% were detected once. The leading ten clones occupy 4.5% to 7% of the sample.

The CDR3 goes from the cysteine to the phenylalanine over 15 residues. Only CDR3 DNA remains: 45 bases, in frame from the first base. V loses 7 bases, J loses 2 bases, and the germline ends lie 15 bases apart. Sequences LNHDA (CDR1) and SQIVND (CDR2) are obtained from the germline V gene (reference sequence). Beyond this particular receptor, the publication reports: The amount of clinical and demographic metadata varied by source and participant and was provided uncurated.

In the prospective study, participants were about 18 to 100 years old, resided in about two dozen geographic areas of the United States, and were enrolled through a virtual design. To assign participants to cohorts, the prospective study relied on clinical history that participants themselves reported in a screening survey and a study questionnaire. Each participant in the prospective study had whole blood, serum and a nasopharyngeal or oropharyngeal swab collected by mobile phlebotomists. Over a 2-month period, participants in the prospective study had the option of providing additional blood draws and questionnaires. Before DNA extraction, blood samples from the prospective study were shipped at room temperature or frozen. Note on this clone: Its antigen remains undetermined. It has no much larger one-base neighbor in the sample; base qualities were not kept.

This receptor chain uses TRBV19 and TRBJ1-5, with no confidently assigned D gene. The sequenced sample was PBMCs or T cells enriched from blood (not recorded which). This TCR was sampled from a man aged 35-49 years with acute COVID-19. The nucleotides read TGTGCCAGTACCGTGAGGGTTAGCGGCAATCAGCCCCAGCATTTT. Its protein is CASTVRVSGNQPQHF.